Listed below are T cell receptor beta chains from one sample, sequenced in a study of technical replicates of blood from several donors. Method: immunoSEQ multiplex PCR; TCRdb's copy keeps in-frame clones and lacks some. The sample carries 95,000 or so clones, roughly 95% recorded once. Sequences were obtained from T cells isolated from PBMCs. The receptors were sampled from a human donor in good health. Both conserved end residues are part of each CDR3. The order of the fields is clone size, J gene, D gene, V gene, CDR3 protein, CDR3 DNA. A D gene is named only where the DNA matches it firmly. Rows may omit the clone size; those that give it use once, few, many or a size class.

-,TRBJ1-4,-,TRBV7-2,CASSLRVGVIEKLFF,TGTGCCAGCAGCTTAAGGGTCGGGGTAATTGAAAAACTGTTTTTT
-,TRBJ2-7,TRBD1,TRBV6-5,CASSPGTGLYEQYF,TGTGCCAGCAGTCCCGGGACAGGGCTCTACGAGCAGTACTTC
once,TRBJ1-2,TRBD1,TRBV6-6,CASSGTVSTNWDTF,TGTGCCAGCAGCGGGACAGTAAGCACCAATTGGGACACCTTC
-,TRBJ2-1,-,TRBV27,CASSLPPREELNEQFF,TGTGCCAGCAGTTTACCCCCCCGTGAGGAGTTAAATGAGCAGTTCTTC
-,TRBJ2-7,-,TRBV16,CASSQSLSAYEQYF,TGTGCCAGCAGCCAATCGCTGTCAGCCTACGAGCAGTACTTC
-,TRBJ2-7,TRBD2,TRBV7-3,CASSLSSSGSYEQYF,TGTGCCAGCAGCTTATCGTCTAGCGGGAGCTACGAGCAGTACTTC
once,TRBJ1-3,-,TRBV2,CATDGWSDGNTIYF,TGTGCCACTGACGGCTGGAGCGATGGAAACACCATATATTTT
-,TRBJ1-1,TRBD1,TRBV29-1,CSAGTGPEAFF,TGCAGCGCAGGGACAGGGCCTGAAGCTTTCTTT
-,TRBJ1-2,-,TRBV7-2,CASRDVPGVGYTF,TGTGCCAGCAGAGATGTCCCAGGGGTCGGCTACACCTTC
-,TRBJ1-2,TRBD1,TRBV28,CASSIISPDRDRYGYTF,TGTGCCAGCAGTATAATCTCACCTGACAGGGACAGATATGGCTACACCTTC
-,TRBJ2-1,-,TRBV25-1,CASSGGNEQFF,TGTGCCAGCAGTGGAGGAAATGAGCAGTTCTTC
-,TRBJ2-2,-,TRBV19,CASSTKLYTGELFF,TGTGCCAGTAGTACTAAACTCTACACCGGGGAGCTGTTTTTT
-,TRBJ1-1,-,TRBV10-3,CAISPGRERTEAFF,TGTGCCATCAGTCCAGGACGGGAGAGGACTGAAGCTTTCTTT
-,TRBJ1-6,TRBD1,TRBV28,CASSDLRDRVTGSSPLHF,TGTGCCAGCAGCGACCTCCGGGACAGGGTAACCGGGTCTTCACCCCTCCACTTT
-,TRBJ1-2,TRBD1,TRBV2,CASRDRGYLNYGYTF,TGTGCCAGTCGGGACAGGGGTTATCTTAACTATGGCTACACCTTC
few,TRBJ1-1,-,TRBV5-1,CASSPGGWGMNTEAFF,TGCGCCAGCAGTCCCGGGGGTTGGGGCATGAACACTGAAGCTTTCTTT
-,TRBJ2-1,-,TRBV19,CASNRGRALSYNEQFF,TGTGCCAGTAACAGGGGGAGGGCTCTCTCCTACAATGAGCAGTTCTTC
-,TRBJ2-1,TRBD1,TRBV6-5,CASSWLGGFYNEQFF,TGTGCCAGCAGTTGGCTAGGGGGCTTCTACAATGAGCAGTTCTTC
-,TRBJ2-3,TRBD2,TRBV6-1,CASSEGQRGITTDTQYF,TGTGCCAGCAGTGAAGGCCAGCGGGGTATAACCACAGATACGCAGTATTTT
few,TRBJ2-7,-,TRBV7-2,CASSFSSSYEQYF,TGTGCCAGCAGCTTTTCTAGCTCCTACGAGCAGTACTTC
-,TRBJ1-1,-,TRBV30,CAWTWQENTEAFF,TGTGCCTGGACCTGGCAGGAGAACACTGAAGCTTTCTTT
-,TRBJ2-7,-,TRBV6-5,CASSYPDRRAYEQYF,TGTGCCAGCAGTTACCCGGACAGACGAGCCTACGAGCAGTACTTC
-,TRBJ2-7,TRBD1,TRBV18,CASLPGQGHHEQYF,TGTGCCAGCTTACCGGGACAGGGGCATCACGAGCAGTACTTC
-,TRBJ2-3,TRBD2,TRBV15,CATSRGYLAGGFTDTQYF,TGTGCCACCAGCAGGGGGTATCTGGCGGGAGGCTTCACAGATACGCAGTATTTT
-,TRBJ2-1,TRBD2,TRBV2,CASSYLTSGSYNEQFF,TGTGCCAGCAGCTACCTGACTAGCGGCTCCTACAATGAGCAGTTCTTC
-,TRBJ2-2,-,TRBV7-3,CASSFRETGELFF,TGTGCCAGCAGCTTCAGGGAAACCGGGGAGCTGTTTTTT
-,TRBJ1-2,-,TRBV18,CASGQNYGYTF,TGTGCCAGTGGGCAGAACTATGGCTACACCTTC
-,TRBJ2-1,-,TRBV27,CASSLSSGREQFF,TGTGCCAGCAGTTTATCTTCAGGTCGGGAGCAGTTCTTC
-,TRBJ2-1,TRBD2,TRBV9,CASTLGGSTNEQFF,TGTGCCAGCACGTTAGGCGGGAGCACCAATGAGCAGTTCTTC
-,TRBJ1-1,-,TRBV9,CASSVGQLNTEAFF,TGTGCCAGCAGCGTAGGACAGTTGAACACTGAAGCTTTCTTT
-,TRBJ1-1,TRBD1,TRBV10-3,CAIRAGTGGEDTEAFF,TGTGCCATCAGGGCCGGGACAGGGGGCGAAGACACTGAAGCTTTCTTT
-,TRBJ1-5,TRBD1,TRBV27,CASSLGTGGAQPQHF,TGTGCCAGCAGTTTAGGGACAGGGGGCGCGCAGCCCCAGCATTTT
-,TRBJ2-7,TRBD1,TRBV19,CASSFQQGSSYEQYF,TGTGCCAGTAGTTTCCAACAGGGGAGCTCCTACGAGCAGTACTTC
-,TRBJ2-3,-,TRBV5-1,CASSLALADSDTQYF,TGCGCCAGCAGCTTGGCCTTGGCAGACTCAGATACGCAGTATTTT